This TCR beta chain was recorded in a study of T-cell reconstitution after alpha-beta-depleted transplantation in children. For this clonotype: The antigen remains unidentified.

Findings and caveats of the study: Several hundred rapidly expanded clones from non-depleted graft cells reportedly supplied alpha-beta T cells about two months post-transplant. Several patients had high TCRbeta diversity at day 60; it came from surviving recipient T cells and thymic progenitors. By one year post-transplant, T-cell counts and diversity largely arose from T cells that were newly produced.

Trimming stripped 4 bases from V and 5 bases from J, with 12 bases between. The CDR3 sequence is 13 residues long. CDR1 is SGHRS, CDR2 YFSETQ, per germline. Unique molecular identifiers were built into the TCRbeta library. TCRdb passed the PCR reads through MiXCR, listing each CDR3 protein once. The sample lists around 800,000 distinct CDR3 sequences, about 16% seen once, with around 5% in the top ten. The clonotype comes from a male patient younger than 18 who had a stem cell transplant for acute lymphoblastic leukemia, so the T cells may come from the graft donor. The material sequenced was PBMCs, mostly from graft donor cells, taken 360 days after TCRalphabeta/CD19-depleted stem cell transplant. The rearrangement uses TRBV5-1 and TRBJ2-5; D unclear. CDR3 nucleotides: TGCGCCAGCAGCATACCTCCCGAGGAGACCCAGTACTTC. Amino acid sequence: CASSIPPEETQYF.